A single sample gave rise to the 17 T cell receptor beta chains below, sequenced in a study of Ad26.COV2.S vaccination and SARS-CoV-2 variants. Sequenced by immunoSEQ multiplex PCR; TCRdb stores in-frame clones only, minus some. The sample has under 550,000 clones, around 90% seen once. This sample's treatment: roughly 20 received Ad26.COV2.S at low or high dose, single or two shots; about five received placebo; per-sample allocation not given. Sampling occurred on day 63 after the first vaccine or placebo injection. Sequenced here: peripheral blood, sampled in a trial of Ad26.COV2.S vaccine versus placebo. All receptors derive from a person aged 18-65 years who received the Ad26.COV2.S COVID-19 vaccine or a placebo.

The genes are TRBV5-1 and TRBJ2-7; 9 bases are a match to TRBD2. Germline lookup yields CDR1 SGHRS and CDR2 YFSETQ. The CDR3 has 14 amino acids. V lost 3 bases, J lost 5 bases, and 6 bases stayed unmatched. The CDR3 spells CASSSRGGADEQYF. Written as DNA, the CDR3 is TGCGCCAGCAGCTCCCGCGGGGGGGCGGACGAGCAGTACTTC.

This clone was recorded a few times. The V call is TRBV20-1, the J call TRBJ2-7, with D possibly TRBD1 on 6 matching bases. V was shortened by 7 bases and J by 2 bases, with 9 bases between the two germline ends. The CDR3 is made up of 11 amino acids. The germline V gene has CDR1 DFQATT and CDR2 SNEGSKA (reference sequence). The CDR3 spells CSVGQTYEQYF. The CDR3 DNA is TGCAGTGTTGGACAGACCTACGAGCAGTACTTC.

This rearrangement joins TRBV7-9 to TRBJ2-1; 12 bases are a match to TRBD2. Per the germline V gene, CDR1 is SEHNR and CDR2 is FQNEAQ (reference sequence). The CDR3 loop spans 16 amino acids. The V and J ends lost 1 base and 10 bases, in that order; junction bases with no gene match: 8. The CDR3 spells CASSLGPGLAGREQFF. DNA of the CDR3: TGTGCCAGCAGCTTAGGGCCGGGACTAGCGGGTCGGGAGCAGTTCTTC.

The chain links TRBV28 to TRBJ2-7; 9 positions agree with TRBD2. Unmatched junction bases numbered 11, after V lost 7 bases and J lost 4 bases. Germline V gene sequence: CDR1 MDHEN, CDR2 SYDVKM. The length of the CDR3 is 15 residues. The CDR3 sequence: CASTWVAGAGYEQYF. Written as DNA, the CDR3 is TGTGCCAGCACCTGGGTAGCGGGAGCCGGGTACGAGCAGTACTTC.

This clone came up once. This chain uses TRBV7-9 with TRBJ2-7; D assignment may be TRBD1 or TRBD2 (5 bases each). Trimming took 5 bases from V and 3 from J, leaving 17 bases between them. The CDR3 spans 15 residues. Germline V CDR1 and CDR2: SEHNR, FQNEAQ (reference sequence). The CDR3 protein is CASSHTGTEHYEQYF. The CDR3 DNA follows: TGTGCCAGCAGCCACACCGGGACGGAGCACTACGAGCAGTACTTC.

CDR3 DNA: TGTGCCAGCTGGGGACAGGGGTTAACGTACGAGCAGTACTTC. Amino acids: CASWGQGLTYEQYF. This rearrangement joins TRBV6-5 to TRBJ2-7, with 10 bases identical to TRBD1. J lost 4 bases, V lost 8 bases, and 8 bases had no gene match. Germline loops: CDR1 MNHEY, CDR2 SVGAGI. The CDR3 contains 14 residues.

J is TRBJ1-1 and V is TRBV6-2 or TRBV6-3, with D hard to call. CDR1 and CDR2 from the germline V gene are MNHEY and SVGEGT. This CDR3 spans 14 amino acids. Trimming shortened V by 10 bases and J by 1 base, and 16 bases separated the two germline ends. CDR3 in DNA: TGTGCCACCAGCACGGCAGTTGAGAACACTGAAGCTTTCTTT. This sequence encodes CATSTAVENTEAFF.

The chain combines TRBV4-1 with TRBJ1-5; 7 nucleotides agree with TRBD1. Per germline, CDR1 MGHRA and CDR2 YSYEKL. V shed 1 base and J 7 bases; nucleotides not matched to a gene: 7. The CDR3 covers 15 residues. CDR3 residues: CASSQGQGSLQPQHF. For the CDR3, the DNA is TGCGCCAGCAGCCAAGGACAGGGTAGCCTCCAGCCCCAGCATTTT.

The chain uses TRBV30 and TRBJ2-2, with 8 bases lining up with TRBD2. Trimming at V came to 2 bases and at J to 0 bases, leaving 11 bases not matched to a gene. The CDR3 is 18 amino acids. CDR1 is GTSNPN, CDR2 SVGIG, per germline (reference sequence). The CDR3 loop reads CAWSSRWVAGPNTGELFF. For the CDR3, the DNA is TGTGCCTGGAGTTCTCGGTGGGTAGCGGGGCCGAACACCGGGGAGCTGTTTTTT. The whole variable domain, filled in from reference TRBV30 and TRBJ2-2, reads SQTIHQWPATLVQPVGSPLSLECTVEGTSNPNLYWYRQAAGRGLQLLFYSVGIGQISSEVPQNLSASRPQDRQFILSSKKLLLSDSGFYLCAWSSRWVAGPNTGELFFGEGSRLTVL.

CDR3 in DNA: TGCAGCGTGGCCCGGGACAGAAAACCCTACGAGCAGTACTTC. As protein: CSVARDRKPYEQYF. The chain has TRBV29-1 and TRBJ2-7; 7 positions agree with TRBD1. V shed 6 bases, J shed 2 bases, and the junction held 10 bases outside the gene matches. The germline CDR1 and CDR2 sequences are SQVTM and ANQGSEA. This CDR3 region has 14 residues.

CDR3 bases: TGTGCCAGCAGTCTAACCGGGACGGATTCCTACGAGCAGTACTTC. It codes for CASSLTGTDSYEQYF. The chain recombines TRBV27 with TRBJ2-7; the D gene could be TRBD1 or TRBD2 (5 bases each). Deletions cut 5 bases from V and 1 base from J, with 15 bases between. The CDR3 runs 15 residues. CDR1 and CDR2 from the germline V gene are MNHEY and SMNVEV (reference sequence).

The chain joins TRBV7-8 to TRBJ1-1, with 8 nucleotides matching TRBD1. The CDR3 length is 15 residues. V gave up 5 bases and J gave up 1 base; unmatched junction bases: 6. Germline loops: CDR1 SGHVS, CDR2 FQNEAQ. The DNA of the CDR3 is TGTGCCAGCAGCCTATGGGACAGGTCGAACACTGAAGCTTTCTTT. Translation gives CASSLWDRSNTEAFF. The full variable domain, its missing parts supplied by reference TRBV7-8 and TRBJ1-1, is GAGVSQSPRYKVAKRGQDVALRCDPISGHVSLFWYQQALGQGPEFLTYFQNEAQLDKSGLPSDRFFAERPEGSVSTLKIQRTQQEDSAVYLCASSLWDRSNTEAFFGQGTRLTVV.

The chain uses TRBV11-3 and TRBJ2-3, with 10 bases lining up with TRBD1. CDR3 length equals 17 residues. The germline gives CDR1 SGHNT, CDR2 YENEEA. The V segment lost 1 base and the J segment 3 bases; nucleotides outside the gene matches: 7. The CDR3 DNA is TGTGCCAGCAGCTTAGTCGGACCGGGACAGGGGACAGATACGCAGTATTTT. Amino acid sequence: CASSLVGPGQGTDTQYF.

This chain links TRBV15 with TRBJ1-6, with D maybe TRBD1 (6 bases). The CDR3 loop spans 18 amino acids. The germline gives CDR1 LNHNV, CDR2 YYDKDF (reference sequence). V shed 4 bases and J shed 0 bases, with 16 bases lying between them. CDR3 sequence reads: CATSTLQGSASYNSPLHF. The CDR3, as DNA: TGTGCCACCAGCACCCTACAGGGATCAGCCTCCTATAATTCACCCCTCCACTTT. The entire variable domain, with the rest obtained from reference TRBV15 and TRBJ1-6, is as follows: DAMVIQNPRYQVTQFGKPVTLSCSQTLNHNVMYWYQQKSSQAPKLLFHYYDKDFNNEADTPDNFQSRRPNTSFCFLDIRSPGLGDTAMYLCATSTLQGSASYNSPLHFGNGTRLTVT.

The chain carries TRBV28 and TRBJ1-3, with no clear D. The germline V gene encodes CDR1 MDHEN and CDR2 SYDVKM. The CDR3 has 13 amino acids. The V gene lost 6 bases and the J gene lost 4 bases, with 10 bases spanning the gap. This CDR3 is CASRGIDGNTIYF. Written as DNA, the CDR3 is TGTGCCAGCAGGGGGATCGACGGAAACACCATATATTTT.

This chain links TRBV7-7 with TRBJ1-1; D call uncertain. The CDR3 is 16 residues long. The germline CDR1 and CDR2 sequences are SSHAT and FNYEAQ (reference sequence). V was shortened by 4 bases and J by 1 base, with 16 bases between the two germline ends. Written as DNA, the CDR3 is TGTGCCAGCAGCTCATCGGAGGGAGAGGAGAACACTGAAGCTTTCTTT. Its protein is CASSSSEGEENTEAFF. Complete variable domain (other parts from reference TRBV7-7 and TRBJ1-1): GAGVSQSPRYKVTKRGQDVTLRCDPISSHATLYWYQQALGQGPEFLTYFNYEAQPDKSGLPSDRFSAERPEGSISTLTIQRTEQRDSAMYRCASSSSEGEENTEAFFGQGTRLTVV.

The table lists this clone with a few counts. The chain joins TRBV4-3 to TRBJ2-1; 10 nucleotides align to TRBD1. V was clipped by 6 bases and J by 4 bases; unmatched bases: 6. Germline CDR1 and CDR2: LGHNA and YSLEER. This CDR3 comprises 15 residues. CDR3 amino acids: CASSGGTGVYNEQFF. The CDR3 nucleotides read TGCGCCAGCAGTGGAGGGACAGGGGTTTACAATGAGCAGTTCTTC.